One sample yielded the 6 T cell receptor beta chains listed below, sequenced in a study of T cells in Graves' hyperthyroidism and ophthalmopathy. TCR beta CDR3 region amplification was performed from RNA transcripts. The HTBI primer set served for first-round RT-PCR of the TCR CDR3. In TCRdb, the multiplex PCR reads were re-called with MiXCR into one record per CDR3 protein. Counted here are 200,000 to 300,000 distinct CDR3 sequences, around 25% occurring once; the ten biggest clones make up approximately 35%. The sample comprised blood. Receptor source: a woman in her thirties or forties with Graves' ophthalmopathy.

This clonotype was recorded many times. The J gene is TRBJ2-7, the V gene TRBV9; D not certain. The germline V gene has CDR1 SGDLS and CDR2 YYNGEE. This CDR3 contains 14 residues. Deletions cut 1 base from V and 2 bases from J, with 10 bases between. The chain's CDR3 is CASSVSGGPYEQYF. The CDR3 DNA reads TGTGCCAGCAGCGTAAGTGGTGGCCCCTACGAGCAGTACTTC.

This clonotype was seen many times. CDR3 residues: CASSRREGNTEAFF. The CDR3 DNA follows: TGCGCCAGCAGCCGGCGCGAAGGAAACACTGAAGCTTTCTTT. The rearrangement joins TRBV4-1 to TRBJ1-1; D remains unclear. This CDR3 spans 14 amino acids. Germline CDR1 reads MGHRA; CDR2 reads YSYEKL. The germline V and J ends were trimmed by 4 bases and 2 bases, with 11 bases remaining between them.

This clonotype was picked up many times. The CDR3 region is CASSLAAGEIYEQYF. The CDR3 DNA is TGCGCCAGCAGCTTGGCCGCGGGCGAGATCTACGAGCAGTACTTC. The chain carries TRBV5-1 and TRBJ2-7; TRBD2 is a possible D gene (5 bases). Trimming stripped 0 bases from V and 3 bases from J, with 13 bases between. Germline values: CDR1 SGHRS, CDR2 YFSETQ. There are 15 residues in the CDR3.

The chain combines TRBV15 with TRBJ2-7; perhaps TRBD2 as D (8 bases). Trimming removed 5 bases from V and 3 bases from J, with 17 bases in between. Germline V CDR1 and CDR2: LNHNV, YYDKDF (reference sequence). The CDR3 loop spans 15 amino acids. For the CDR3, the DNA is TGTGCCACCAGCGTTACGGGAGGGGGCGTCTACGAGCAGTACTTC. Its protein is CATSVTGGGVYEQYF.

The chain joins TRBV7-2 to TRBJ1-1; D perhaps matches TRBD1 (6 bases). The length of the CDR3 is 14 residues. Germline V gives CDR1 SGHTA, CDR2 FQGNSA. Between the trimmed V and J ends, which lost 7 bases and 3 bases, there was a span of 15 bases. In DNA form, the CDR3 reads TGTGCCAGCACCTATCGTGCAGGGGACACTGAAGCTTTCTTT. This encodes CASTYRAGDTEAFF.

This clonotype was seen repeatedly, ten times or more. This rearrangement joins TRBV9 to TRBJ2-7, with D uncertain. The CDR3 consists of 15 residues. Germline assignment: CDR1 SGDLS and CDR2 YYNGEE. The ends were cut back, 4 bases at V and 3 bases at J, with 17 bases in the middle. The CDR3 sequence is CASSPTVGSDYEQYF. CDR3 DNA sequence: TGTGCCAGCAGCCCCACCGTCGGGTCCGACTACGAGCAGTACTTC.